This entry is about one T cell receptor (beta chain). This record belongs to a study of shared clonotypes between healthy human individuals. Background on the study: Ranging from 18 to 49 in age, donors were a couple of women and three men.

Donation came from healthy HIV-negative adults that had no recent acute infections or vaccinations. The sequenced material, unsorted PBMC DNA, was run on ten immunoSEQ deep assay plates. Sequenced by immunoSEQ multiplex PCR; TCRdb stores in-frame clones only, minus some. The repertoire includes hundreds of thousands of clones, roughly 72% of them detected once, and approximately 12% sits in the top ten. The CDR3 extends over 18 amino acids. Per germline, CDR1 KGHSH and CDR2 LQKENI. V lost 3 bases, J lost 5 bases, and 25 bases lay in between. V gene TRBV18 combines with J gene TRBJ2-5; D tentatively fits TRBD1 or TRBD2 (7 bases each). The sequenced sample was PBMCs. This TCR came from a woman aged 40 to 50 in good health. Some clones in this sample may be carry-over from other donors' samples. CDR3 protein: CASSPPPKGAGDRETQYF. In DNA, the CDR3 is TGTGCCAGCTCACCTCCCCCCAAGGGGGCGGGAGATCGGGAGACCCAGTACTTC. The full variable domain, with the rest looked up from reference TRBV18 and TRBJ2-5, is NAGVMQNPRHLVRRRGQEARLRCSPMKGHSHVYWYRQLPEEGLKFMVYLQKENIIDESGMPKERFSAEFPKEGPSILRIQQVVRGDSAAYFCASSPPPKGAGDRETQYFGPGTRLLVL.